What follows is one TCR beta chain and its context. The protocol was immunoSEQ multiplex PCR, while the TCRdb copy is restricted to in-frame clones and leaves out a portion. The sample holds 60,000 or so clones, around 95% seen once. Germline CDR1 is LGHDT and CDR2 is YNNKEL (reference sequence). This CDR3 is built from 12 residues. Trimming removed 3 bases at V and 7 bases at J, with 9 bases between. The sample comes from a study of control samples from healthy donors and cancer patients. The chain has TRBV3-1 (or the pseudogene TRBV3-2) and TRBJ1-2, with no clear D. Sequenced: blood. This clonotype was sampled from a young woman in good health. This CDR3 is CASSHGVGGYTF. DNA of the CDR3: TGTGCCAGCAGCCACGGGGTGGGTGGCTACACCTTC.